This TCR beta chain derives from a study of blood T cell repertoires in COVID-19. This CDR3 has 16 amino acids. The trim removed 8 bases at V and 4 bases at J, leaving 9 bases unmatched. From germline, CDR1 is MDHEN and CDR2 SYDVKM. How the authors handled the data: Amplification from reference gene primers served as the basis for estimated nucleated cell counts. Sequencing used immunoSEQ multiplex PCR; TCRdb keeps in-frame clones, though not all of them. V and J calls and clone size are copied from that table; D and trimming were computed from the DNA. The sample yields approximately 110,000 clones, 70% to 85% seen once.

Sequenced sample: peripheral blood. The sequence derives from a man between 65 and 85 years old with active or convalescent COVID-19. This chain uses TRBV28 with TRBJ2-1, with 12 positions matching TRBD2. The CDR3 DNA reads TGTGCCAGCGGGGGGACTAGCGGGCGACATTACAATGAGCAGTTCTTC. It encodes CASGGTSGRHYNEQFF.